Detailed here is one T cell receptor (beta chain). Its antigen is currently unknown. Germline assignment: CDR1 LNHDA and CDR2 SQIVND (reference sequence). The CDR3 runs to 13 residues. The ends were cut back, 7 bases at V and 7 bases at J, with 17 bases in the middle. Noted time point: week 35, safety follow-up. A 20-mer mutant IDH1 peptide at 300 ug was injected subcutaneously with topical imiquimod. This entry comes from a study of a mutant IDH1 vaccine in newly diagnosed glioma. Study details: Commencement of vaccination occurred 4-6 weeks following radiotherapy alone, or concurrently with temozolomide cycles.

Profiled with immunoSEQ multiplex PCR; TCRdb holds only in-frame clones, not every one. Altogether tens of thousands of clones are present, almost 85% being singletons, with the ten largest covering less than 15%. This chain uses TRBV19 with TRBJ2-7; a possible D gene is TRBD2 (6 bases). The sequence was collected from a young man with glioma. The sequencing used PBMCs, collected from a glioma patient whose treatment included an IDH1 peptide vaccine. CDR3 sequence: CASTWRDSREQYF. In DNA, the CDR3 is TGTGCCAGTACTTGGCGGGACTCCCGGGAGCAGTACTTC.